These 30 T cell receptor beta chains were all obtained from the same sample, sequenced in a study of OX40 agonist ivuxolimab in advanced cancers. Data came from immunoSEQ multiplex PCR; TCRdb stores just in-frame clones and leaves some out. This sample yields around 51,000 clones, of which about four fifths are seen a single time; over 3% belongs to the top ten. Material: CD4+ or CD8+ T cells sorted from blood, obtained in a trial of the OX40 agonist ivuxolimab. Receptors originate from an adult with an advanced solid tumor such as melanoma, head and neck, liver or kidney cancer.

V is TRBV6-6 and J is TRBJ2-1; 9 nucleotides line up with TRBD1. The CDR3 totals 14 residues. Germline values: CDR1 MNHNY, CDR2 SVGAGI (reference sequence). The V segment lost 6 bases and the J segment 3 bases; nucleotides outside the gene matches: 3. For the CDR3, the DNA is TGTGCCAGCAGGCCGACAGGGGGCTACAATGAGCAGTTCTTC. Protein sequence: CASRPTGGYNEQFF.

The V gene is TRBV29-1, the J gene TRBJ2-3; 12 bases are shared with TRBD2. V was clipped by 7 bases and J by 10 bases; unmatched bases: 12. This CDR3 has 14 residues. Germline CDR1 and CDR2: SQVTM and ANQGSEA. This CDR3 reads CSAITGTSGHSQYF. Here the CDR3 DNA reads TGCAGCGCCATCACCGGGACTAGCGGGCATTCGCAGTATTTT.

The V gene is TRBV7-3, the J gene TRBJ2-3; D is uncertain. The CDR3 covers 15 residues. Trimming shortened V by 1 base and J by 1 base, and 9 bases separated the two germline ends. Germline CDR1 is SGHTA and CDR2 is FQGTGA. CDR3 nucleotide sequence: TGTGCCAGCAGCTTAAGCCCCCTGGGCACAGATACGCAGTATTTT. Amino acids: CASSLSPLGTDTQYF. The complete variable domain, with remaining parts taken from reference TRBV7-3 and TRBJ2-3, reads GAGVSQTPSNKVTEKGKYVELRCDPISGHTALYWYRQSLGQGPEFLIYFQGTGAADDSGLPNDRFFAVRPEGSVSTLKIQRTERGDSAVYLCASSLSPLGTDTQYFGPGTRLTVL.

This chain connects TRBV5-3 to TRBJ2-5, with D possibly TRBD2 on 6 matching bases. Being an ORF, TRBV5-3 has a function that is uncertain. The V gene lost 6 bases and the J gene lost 0 bases, with 27 bases spanning the gap. There are 19 residues in the CDR3. As DNA, the CDR3 is TGTGCCAGAAAGGTAAGGGTAAGGAAACTAGCCGTAAACCAAGAGACCCAGTACTTC. Encoded protein: CARKVRVRKLAVNQETQYF.

The V gene is TRBV19, the J gene TRBJ1-1; D is perhaps TRBD1 (6 bases). This CDR3 has 15 amino acids. Between the trimmed V and J ends, which lost 4 bases and 1 base, there was a span of 13 bases. Germline CDR1 and CDR2: LNHDA and SQIVND (reference sequence). CDR3 loop: CASSNTGWGNTEAFF. The CDR3 DNA reads TGTGCCAGTAGTAACACAGGGTGGGGGAACACTGAAGCTTTCTTT.

This chain links TRBV27 with TRBJ2-7, with no clear D. Trimming cost V 4 bases and J 4 bases, with 11 bases left between them. The CDR3 has 13 amino acids. The V gene's germline CDR1 is MNHEY and CDR2 SMNVEV (reference sequence). In nucleotides, the CDR3 is TGTGCCAGCAGTTGGGCAAGGAGTTACGAGCAGTACTTC. Its protein is CASSWARSYEQYF.

In regard to this clone: An end of the junction differs from the germline gene, which may be a read error. The gene calls are TRBV2 and TRBJ1-1; 8 bases line up with TRBD1. The V gene's germline CDR1 is SNHLY and CDR2 FYNNEI. The CDR3 covers 15 residues. CDR3 DNA sequence: TGTGCCAGCAGTAAAGCCGGGACAGGGAACACTGAAGCTTTCTTT. Translating it yields CASSKAGTGNTEAFF.

This chain uses TRBV19 with TRBJ1-2, with D hard to call. This CDR3 has 13 residues. V was shortened by 4 bases and J by 1 base, with 7 bases between the two germline ends. Germline values: CDR1 LNHDA, CDR2 SQIVND (reference sequence). CDR3 protein: CASSTRDNYGYTF. The CDR3 coding sequence is TGTGCCAGTAGTACAAGGGATAACTATGGCTACACCTTC.

The gene calls are TRBV11-2 and TRBJ1-1; tentatively, D is TRBD1 (5 bases). CDR1 is SGHAT, CDR2 FQNNGV, per germline. The CDR3 is 14 amino acids. With 2 bases removed from V and 5 bases from J, the gap between germline ends came to 12 bases. CDR3 coding DNA: TGTGCCAGCAGCTTATGGGGGGTACGTACTGAAGCTTTCTTT. Its translation is CASSLWGVRTEAFF.

The chain carries TRBV7-3 and TRBJ2-3; unclear D gene. The V end was cut by 5 bases, the J end by 1 base, with 7 bases between. There are 13 residues in the CDR3. CDR1 SGHTA and CDR2 FQGTGA come from the germline V gene. The CDR3 sequence is CASSRVRTDTQYF. CDR3 bases: TGTGCCAGCAGCCGGGTTCGCACAGATACGCAGTATTTT.

The J gene is TRBJ1-1, the V gene TRBV2; D ambiguous. Germline assignment: CDR1 SNHLY and CDR2 FYNNEI. The CDR3 length is 10 residues. Trimming left V 8 bases short and J 6 bases short, with 7 bases between. CDR3 DNA sequence: TGTGCCAGCTTGGGGTCTGAAGCTTTCTTT. Protein sequence: CASLGSEAFF.

The count of this clone is one. The chain combines TRBV9 with TRBJ2-6, with 11 bases identical to TRBD2. CDR1 and CDR2 (germline): SGDLS, YYNGEE. The V gene end was trimmed by 4 bases and the J gene end by 1 base; junction bases not matched to a gene: 7. The CDR3 totals 18 residues. The CDR3 DNA is TGTGCCAGCAGCCCTCGGGTAGCGGGGGGGTCTGGGGCCAACGTCCTGACTTTC. It codes for CASSPRVAGGSGANVLTF.

Comment on this clone: Other DNA sequences in this sample translate to the same CDR3. The V gene is TRBV5-8, the J gene TRBJ1-2; TRBD1 aligns across 8 bases. V lost 4 bases and J lost 6; bases outside the gene matches: 11. The CDR3 covers 15 residues. Per germline, CDR1 SGHTS and CDR2 YDEGEE. The CDR3 here is CASSLRGTGGNGYTF. The CDR3 DNA reads TGTGCCAGCAGCCTCCGGGGGACAGGAGGTAATGGCTACACCTTC.

The rearrangement links TRBV6-5 to TRBJ2-7, with a possible D match to TRBD2 (6 bases). Germline V CDR1 and CDR2: MNHEY, SVGAGI. CDR3 length equals 15 residues. V lost 5 bases and J 3 bases, leaving 17 bases between the germline ends. Here the CDR3 reads CASSPRGVGGYEQYF. The CDR3 DNA reads TGTGCCAGCAGTCCTCGCGGTGTGGGGGGCTACGAGCAGTACTTC.

CDR3 bases: TGTGCCAGCAGCCCGGGACTAGCGGGGGGGCGGGACCAGTACTTC. Its protein is CASSPGLAGGRDQYF. The chain links TRBV11-3 to TRBJ2-5; TRBD2 agrees at 16 bases. This CDR3 comprises 15 residues. The V segment lost 5 bases and the J segment 10 bases; nucleotides outside the gene matches: 7. Germline CDR1 is SGHNT and CDR2 is YENEEA.

A single count supports this clone. The chain uses TRBV7-9 and TRBJ2-5; TRBD1 aligns across 7 bases. J lost 0 bases, V lost 3 bases, and 4 bases had no gene match. This CDR3 has 15 residues. Germline V lookup: CDR1 SEHNR, CDR2 FQNEAQ (reference sequence). For the CDR3, the DNA is TGTGCCAGCAGCTTGGCCGGGACAGACCAAGAGACCCAGTACTTC. This sequence encodes CASSLAGTDQETQYF. Full variable domain (missing parts from reference TRBV7-9 and TRBJ2-5): DTGVSQNPRHKITKRGQNVTFRCDPISEHNRLYWYRQTLGQGPEFLTYFQNEAQLEKSRLLSDRFSAERPKGSFSTLEIQRTEQGDSAMYLCASSLAGTDQETQYFGPGTRLLVL.

Relative to its sample, this clone is medium-sized. The chain recombines TRBV19 with TRBJ1-6; 7 positions match TRBD1. J lost 6 bases, V lost 2 bases, and 4 bases had no gene match. This CDR3 is built from 15 residues. CDR1 is LNHDA, CDR2 SQIVND, per germline (reference sequence). The CDR3 protein is CASSITGVANSPLHF. The CDR3 nucleotides read TGTGCCAGTAGTATAACAGGGGTAGCTAATTCACCCCTCCACTTT.

The V and J genes are TRBV7-3 and TRBJ2-1, with 9 bases that match TRBD1. Germline CDR1 reads SGHTA; CDR2 reads FQGTGA. The CDR3 is 14 amino acids. With 2 bases clipped from V and 9 bases from J, the junction kept 5 bases outside the gene matches. The CDR3: CASSLAGQGTEQFF. The CDR3 DNA is TGTGCCAGCAGCTTAGCGGGACAGGGCACTGAGCAGTTCTTC.

The chain couples TRBV4-2 to TRBJ2-7; the match to TRBD2 covers 11 bases. The CDR3 has 16 residues. Trimming at V came to 1 base and at J to 4 bases, leaving 6 bases not matched to a gene. Germline V gives CDR1 LGHNA, CDR2 YNFKEQ. The CDR3 region is CASSQVLAGGVYEQYF. CDR3 nucleotides: TGTGCCAGCAGCCAAGTCTTAGCGGGGGGGGTTTACGAGCAGTACTTC.

The chain uses TRBV7-6 and TRBJ2-1; D unresolved. V was pared by 2 bases and J by 7 bases, with 3 bases between. This CDR3 comprises 11 residues. Germline V gives CDR1 SGHVS, CDR2 FNYEAQ. Written as DNA, the CDR3 is TGTGCCAGCAGCTTATTAAATGAGCAGTTCTTC. Translating it yields CASSLLNEQFF. Full variable domain (rest looked up from reference TRBV7-6 and TRBJ2-1): GAGVSQSPRYKVTKRGQDVALRCDPISGHVSLYWYRQALGQGPEFLTYFNYEAQQDKSGLPNDRFSAERPEGSISTLTIQRTEQRDSAMYRCASSLLNEQFFGPGTRLTVL.

Only one count was recorded for this clone. The chain combines TRBV11-2 with TRBJ1-2; TRBD1 aligns across 8 bases. V shed 5 bases and J 2 bases; nucleotides not matched to a gene: 10. The germline V gene has CDR1 SGHAT and CDR2 FQNNGV. This CDR3 region has 16 residues. The CDR3 DNA reads TGTGCCAGCAGCCTAGGGCTCAGGGGGCAGAACTATGGCTACACCTTC. As protein: CASSLGLRGQNYGYTF.

The V and J genes are TRBV11-1 and TRBJ2-3; D unclear. The CDR3 extends over 13 amino acids. Trimming shortened V by 5 bases and J by 4 bases, and 10 bases separated the two germline ends. Germline V gene data show CDR1 as SGHAT and CDR2 as FQDESV (reference sequence). The CDR3 coding sequence is TGTGCCAGCAGCCGCGGTCTGGCAGATACGCAGTATTTT. It translates to CASSRGLADTQYF.

V is TRBV28 and J is TRBJ1-1, with D unclear. The CDR3 consists of 14 residues. Trimming pared 3 bases from V and 1 base from J, leaving 9 bases between. The germline V gene has CDR1 MDHEN and CDR2 SYDVKM. The CDR3 protein is CASSLRQRNTEAFF. CDR3 nucleotides: TGTGCCAGCAGTTTGCGTCAGAGGAACACTGAAGCTTTCTTT. The whole variable domain, remainder taken from reference TRBV28 and TRBJ1-1, is DVKVTQSSRYLVKRTGEKVFLECVQDMDHENMFWYRQDPGLGLRLIYFSYDVKMKEKGDIPEGYSVSREKKERFSLILESASTNQTSMYLCASSLRQRNTEAFFGQGTRLTVV.

This clone was found once. This chain links TRBV7-9 with TRBJ2-3, with 7 positions matching TRBD2. Germline CDR1 is SEHNR and CDR2 is FQNEAQ (reference sequence). This CDR3 has 15 amino acids. The V gene end was trimmed by 4 bases and the J gene end by 2 bases; junction bases not matched to a gene: 6. The CDR3 protein is CASSSQAGNTDTQYF. In DNA form, the CDR3 reads TGTGCCAGCAGCTCACAAGCGGGGAACACAGATACGCAGTATTTT. Full variable domain (missing parts from reference TRBV7-9 and TRBJ2-3): DTGVSQNPRHKITKRGQNVTFRCDPISEHNRLYWYRQTLGQGPEFLTYFQNEAQLEKSRLLSDRFSAERPKGSFSTLEIQRTEQGDSAMYLCASSSQAGNTDTQYFGPGTRLTVL.

V gene TRBV5-6 combines with J gene TRBJ2-3, with D possibly called TRBD1 or TRBD2 (5 bases each). The germline CDR1 and CDR2 sequences are SGHDT and YYEEEE. V gave up 0 bases and J gave up 4 bases, with 21 bases separating them. The CDR3 is 18 residues long. CDR3 sequence (DNA): TGTGCCAGCAGCTTGGAGGGACCAAGCCAGCTGCGTTCAGATACGCAGTATTTT. This gives the protein CASSLEGPSQLRSDTQYF.

CDR3 sequence: CASSHLGRGDTEAFF. CDR3 sequence (DNA): TGTGCCAGCAGCCATCTGGGGCGGGGAGACACTGAAGCTTTCTTT. The chain links TRBV14 to TRBJ1-1; possibly TRBD1 for D (5 bases). The CDR3 contains 15 residues. Germline CDR1 reads SGHDN; CDR2 reads FVKESK. Trimming shortened V by 3 bases and J by 3 bases, and 14 bases separated the two germline ends. Drawing the rest from reference TRBV14 and TRBJ1-1, the complete variable domain is EAGVTQFPSHSVIEKGQTVTLRCDPISGHDNLYWYRRVMGKEIKFLLHFVKESKQDESGMPNNRFLAERTGGTYSTLKVQPAELEDSGVYFCASSHLGRGDTEAFFGQGTRLTVV.

The chain is built from TRBV5-1 and TRBJ2-1; D is undetermined. This CDR3 contains 17 residues. The germline V and J ends were trimmed by 0 bases and 0 bases, with 13 bases remaining between them. Germline assignment: CDR1 SGHRS and CDR2 YFSETQ. CDR3 protein: CASSLANFESSYNEQFF. Written as DNA, the CDR3 is TGCGCCAGCAGCTTGGCTAACTTCGAGAGCTCCTACAATGAGCAGTTCTTC.

Comments on this clone: The junction does not match germline at one end; this may be a read error. The chain has TRBV7-9 and TRBJ2-5; 12 bases match TRBD2. This CDR3 is 14 amino acids long. Germline lookup yields CDR1 SEHNR and CDR2 FQNEAQ (reference sequence). In DNA form, the CDR3 reads TGTGCCAGCAGCCTAGCGGGGGGGTATGAGACCCAGTACTTC. It codes for CASSLAGGYETQYF.

This clone was detected only once. The rearrangement links TRBV27 to TRBJ1-2; 9 nucleotides line up with TRBD1. There are 14 residues in the CDR3. CDR1 and CDR2 from the germline V gene are MNHEY and SMNVEV (reference sequence). With 6 bases clipped from V and 4 bases from J, the junction kept 6 bases outside the gene matches. CDR3 region: CASSRTGAFYGYTF. DNA for the CDR3: TGTGCCAGCAGCCGGACAGGGGCCTTCTATGGCTACACCTTC.

This rearrangement joins TRBV5-8 to TRBJ1-3, with 7 bases identical to TRBD1. V dropped 3 bases and J dropped 3; count of bases not matched to a gene: 15. The CDR3 runs 18 residues. Germline V gene sequence: CDR1 SGHTS, CDR2 YDEGEE. In nucleotides, the CDR3 is TGTGCCAGCAGCTCCCCGGGACAGAGATTTGCTCTTGGAAACACCATATATTTT. It encodes CASSSPGQRFALGNTIYF.